Below, 23 T cell receptor beta chains from the same sample are listed, as sequenced in a study of cytomegalovirus exposure and HLA in healthy donors. 13 Jbeta primers and 60 Vbeta primers were used for the PCR. TCRdb's table, derived via immunoSEQ multiplex PCR, lists solely in-frame clones and lacks some. The profile covers 85,000 to 100,000 clones, with 78% appearing a single time and around 0.76% taken by the ten largest. Input material: PBMCs. All receptors derive from a woman aged 55-75 years in good health and CMV-seronegative.

The V call is TRBV30, the J call TRBJ2-1; TRBD2 might be the D (6 bases). V was clipped by 5 bases and J by 1 base, with 24 bases between them. Germline CDR1 GTSNPN, CDR2 SVGIG (reference sequence). CDR3 length: 18 residues. The CDR3 DNA follows: TGTGCCTGGTCAGATGCCGGGAGCCCTTGGGGGTCCTACAATGAGCAGTTCTTC. Residues: CAWSDAGSPWGSYNEQFF.

V and J are TRBV28 and TRBJ2-7; perhaps TRBD2 as D (7 bases). Germline CDR1 reads MDHEN; CDR2 reads SYDVKM. Trimming stripped 5 bases from V and 4 bases from J, with 24 bases between. The CDR3 runs to 17 residues. The CDR3 sequence: CASSPTQGGGGAYEQYF. In nucleotides, the CDR3 is TGTGCCAGCAGTCCGACTCAAGGCGGGGGCGGAGCATACGAGCAGTACTTC.

V gene TRBV28 combines with J gene TRBJ2-7; 9 bases fit TRBD1. The germline V gene encodes CDR1 MDHEN and CDR2 SYDVKM. Trimming cost V 5 bases and J 4 bases; bases outside gene matches: 3. The CDR3 runs 13 residues. CDR3 sequence: CASSGDREYEQYF. In nucleotides, the CDR3 is TGTGCCAGCAGTGGGGACAGGGAATACGAGCAGTACTTC.

The chain has TRBV7-8 and TRBJ1-1; 8 bases line up with TRBD1. CDR1 and CDR2 from the germline V gene are SGHVS and FQNEAQ. V trimming: 6 bases; J trimming: 0 bases; junction bases outside the gene matches: 6. The CDR3 is made up of 15 amino acids. The CDR3 protein is CASSSQDRVNTEAFF. CDR3 DNA: TGTGCCAGCAGTTCCCAGGACAGGGTGAACACTGAAGCTTTCTTT.

The chain has TRBV25-1 and TRBJ2-1; 10 nucleotides align to TRBD2. The germline gives CDR1 MGHDK, CDR2 SYGVNS. V shed 3 bases and J 10 bases; nucleotides not matched to a gene: 3. The CDR3 has 13 amino acids. CDR3 amino acids: CASSEALAGEQFF. The CDR3 DNA is TGTGCCAGCAGTGAGGCACTAGCGGGAGAGCAGTTCTTC.

V is TRBV27 and J is TRBJ1-5; 8 nucleotides match TRBD1. The CDR3 contains 14 residues. In germline, CDR1 is MNHEY, CDR2 SMNVEV (reference sequence). Losses at the gene ends were 7 bases for V and 2 bases for J; bases not matched to a gene: 4. The CDR3 region is CASTPTGGNQPQHF. In DNA form, the CDR3 reads TGTGCCAGCACCCCGACAGGGGGCAATCAGCCCCAGCATTTT.

CDR3 residues: CASSFGQVESSPLHF. In DNA form, the CDR3 reads TGTGCCAGCAGCTTCGGACAGGTAGAAAGTTCACCCCTCCACTTT. The rearrangement links TRBV5-4 to TRBJ1-6, with 7 bases matching TRBD1. Looked up from germline, CDR1 is SGHNT and CDR2 is YYREEE (reference sequence). The V and J ends lost 2 bases and 9 bases, in that order; junction bases with no gene match: 8. The CDR3 is made up of 15 amino acids.

This rearrangement joins TRBV10-3 to TRBJ2-6; 7 positions match TRBD2. In germline, CDR1 is ENHRY, CDR2 SYGVKD. The junction had 10 bases not matched to a gene; V was cut back by 10 bases and J by 4 bases. The CDR3 is 15 residues long. The CDR3 DNA reads as TGTGCCACCCAGTGGGAGGGGAGAGGGGCCAACGTCCTGACTTTC. This codes for CATQWEGRGANVLTF.

The sample holds one count of this clone. This rearrangement joins TRBV6-5 to TRBJ2-7; 8 bases fit TRBD2. Germline V gene lookup returns CDR1 MNHEY and CDR2 SVGAGI. V dropped 0 bases and J dropped 6; count of bases not matched to a gene: 7. The CDR3 is made up of 15 amino acids. CDR3 DNA: TGTGCCAGCAGTTACTCGAGTAGCGGGACGGGCGAGCAGTACTTC. The encoded protein is CASSYSSSGTGEQYF.

The chain uses TRBV30 and TRBJ2-1; tentatively, D is TRBD2 (7 bases). The CDR3 spans 13 residues. Germline CDR1 GTSNPN, CDR2 SVGIG (reference sequence). V was trimmed by 3 bases and J by 5 bases, leaving 11 bases between them. CDR3: CAWSGGQNNEQFF. CDR3 nucleotides: TGTGCCTGGAGCGGGGGGCAGAACAATGAGCAGTTCTTC. Filled out from reference TRBV30 and TRBJ2-1, the complete variable domain reads SQTIHQWPATLVQPVGSPLSLECTVEGTSNPNLYWYRQAAGRGLQLLFYSVGIGQISSEVPQNLSASRPQDRQFILSSKKLLLSDSGFYLCAWSGGQNNEQFFGPGTRLTVL.

The chain couples TRBV7-9 to TRBJ1-6; no clear D. In germline, CDR1 is SEHNR, CDR2 FQNEAQ (reference sequence). The CDR3 is made up of 14 amino acids. The ends were cut back, 0 bases at V and 11 bases at J, with 11 bases in the middle. CDR3 region: CASSLAQTTAPLHF. As DNA, the CDR3 is TGTGCCAGCAGCTTAGCACAGACGACGGCACCCCTCCACTTT.

This chain links TRBV18 with TRBJ1-5; 7 nucleotides line up with TRBD1. V was clipped by 4 bases and J by 7 bases; unmatched bases: 13. This CDR3 is built from 16 residues. CDR1 is KGHSH and CDR2 is LQKENI in the germline V gene. Here the CDR3 reads CASSRRQGQGPQPQHF. CDR3 in DNA: TGTGCCAGCTCACGTAGACAGGGTCAGGGCCCACAGCCCCAGCATTTT. Full variable domain (remainder filled in from reference TRBV18 and TRBJ1-5): NAGVMQNPRHLVRRRGQEARLRCSPMKGHSHVYWYRQLPEEGLKFMVYLQKENIIDESGMPKERFSAEFPKEGPSILRIQQVVRGDSAAYFCASSRRQGQGPQPQHFGDGTRLSIL.

The sample holds a few counts of this clone. The genes are TRBV7-2 and TRBJ2-7; 10 bases agree with TRBD2. The CDR3 is 14 residues long. Germline CDR1 is SGHTA and CDR2 is FQGNSA. Losses at the gene ends were 5 bases for V and 6 bases for J; bases not matched to a gene: 7. The CDR3: CASSPRLAGAEQYF. CDR3 coding DNA: TGTGCCAGCAGCCCTCGACTAGCGGGTGCCGAGCAGTACTTC.

The V call is TRBV19, the J call TRBJ1-5, with TRBD1 as a possible D gene (6 bases). V was pared by 3 bases and J by 6 bases, with 18 bases between. The CDR3 has 16 residues. Germline values: CDR1 LNHDA, CDR2 SQIVND (reference sequence). This CDR3 reads CASSINQGTVIQPQHF. The CDR3 DNA follows: TGTGCCAGTAGTATTAATCAGGGGACCGTCATTCAGCCCCAGCATTTT.

The rearrangement joins TRBV5-8 to TRBJ2-1; no clear D. The CDR3 length is 15 residues. Deletions cut 2 bases from V and 6 bases from J, with 15 bases between. Germline V lookup: CDR1 SGHTS, CDR2 YDEGEE. CDR3 sequence reads: CASSFSGYLLNEQFF. The CDR3 bases are TGTGCCAGCAGCTTCTCAGGCTACCTCCTCAATGAGCAGTTCTTC. The variable domain in full, with the rest retrieved from reference TRBV5-8 and TRBJ2-1, is EAGVTQSPTHLIKTRGQQATLRCSPISGHTSVYWYQQALGLGLQFLLWYDEGEERNRGNFPPRFSGRQFPNYSSELNVNALELEDSALYLCASSFSGYLLNEQFFGPGTRLTVL.

The chain combines TRBV7-9 with TRBJ2-7; D possibly corresponds to TRBD2 (5 bases). V lost 5 bases and J lost 0, with 14 bases in between. The CDR3 is 15 amino acids. Looked up from germline, CDR1 is SEHNR and CDR2 is FQNEAQ (reference sequence). CDR3 nucleotide sequence: TGTGCCAGCAGCGACCCGGGAATGAGCTCCTACGAGCAGTACTTC. Amino acids: CASSDPGMSSYEQYF.

The gene calls are TRBV6-6 and TRBJ2-2; D unclear. Trimming cost V 5 bases and J 4 bases, with 11 bases left between them. The CDR3 covers 14 residues. The V gene's germline CDR1 is MNHNY and CDR2 SVGAGI (reference sequence). The CDR3 sequence: CASSTRGGTGELFF. DNA of the CDR3: TGTGCCAGCAGTACCCGAGGTGGCACCGGGGAGCTGTTTTTT.

Only one count was recorded for this clone. This chain joins TRBV5-1 and TRBJ2-1, with TRBD2 matching 8 bases. This CDR3 has 15 amino acids. V was pared by 7 bases and J by 7 bases, with 13 bases of the junction left unmatched. CDR1 and CDR2 from the germline V gene are SGHRS and YFSETQ. The CDR3 is CASFTRASGRNEQFF. The CDR3 DNA follows: TGCGCCAGCTTTACCCGGGCTAGCGGGCGGAATGAGCAGTTCTTC.

The V gene is TRBV7-2, the J gene TRBJ2-7; TRBD2 matches at 8 bases. Germline V gives CDR1 SGHTA, CDR2 FQGNSA. CDR3 length: 14 residues. Trimming took 2 bases from V and 2 from J; bases not matched to a gene: 2. The CDR3 DNA reads TGTGCCAGCAGCTTAAGCGGGGGAACCTACGAGCAGTACTTC. It is translated as CASSLSGGTYEQYF.

This clone was observed a handful of times. The chain uses TRBV6-5 and TRBJ1-2, with 10 bases identical to TRBD1. The CDR3 contains 16 residues. From germline, CDR1 is MNHEY and CDR2 SVGAGI. Unmatched junction bases numbered 10, after V lost 2 bases and J lost 7 bases. The CDR3 here is CASSYEGGQGYGGYTF. CDR3 nucleotides: TGTGCCAGCAGTTACGAGGGGGGACAGGGGTACGGTGGCTACACCTTC.

The genes are TRBV7-2 and TRBJ1-5; maybe TRBD1 (6 bases). The CDR3 extends over 15 amino acids. Germline CDR1 SGHTA, CDR2 FQGNSA. V was trimmed by 2 bases and J by 2 bases, leaving 10 bases between them. This CDR3 is CASSLTGLGNQPQHF. The DNA of the CDR3 is TGTGCCAGCAGCTTAACAGGGTTGGGCAATCAGCCCCAGCATTTT.

In this sample, this clone turned up once. This chain links TRBV10-3 with TRBJ1-6, with 9 bases lining up with TRBD1. The CDR3 length is 16 residues. Germline lookup yields CDR1 ENHRY and CDR2 SYGVKD. V trimming: 3 bases; J trimming: 5 bases; junction bases outside the gene matches: 5. CDR3 DNA sequence: TGTGCCATCAGTGATAACAGGGGGCCTGATAATTCACCCCTCCACTTT. This encodes CAISDNRGPDNSPLHF.

The chain recombines TRBV29-1 with TRBJ1-1; D possibly corresponds to TRBD1 (6 bases). The ends were cut back, 4 bases at V and 5 bases at J, with 17 bases in the middle. Per the germline V gene, CDR1 is SQVTM and CDR2 is ANQGSEA. This CDR3 has 14 amino acids. This chain's CDR3 is CSVAFVSGVTEAFF. Written as DNA, the CDR3 is TGCAGCGTTGCGTTCGTCTCAGGGGTTACTGAAGCTTTCTTT.